This TCR beta chain was captured by sequencing in a study of T cell responses to AZD1222 COVID-19 vaccine. Germline values: CDR1 LNHDA, CDR2 SQIVND (reference sequence). The CDR3 loop spans 12 amino acids. Trimming cost V 8 bases and J 3 bases, with 7 bases left between them. Notes on this clone: The antigen is not known.

Study conclusions and caveats: Donor demographics were predominantly white British with a female majority; clonal diversity may be underestimated.

TCRdb's copy holds only in-frame clones and misses some; the assay was immunoSEQ multiplex PCR. Counted here are about 130,000 clones, approximately 92% occurring once; the ten biggest clones make up more than 0.95%. The study pooled second doses at about 4 or about 12 weeks. V usage is TRBV19 and J usage is TRBJ1-4; no firm D call. The sequence was collected from an adult who received the AZD1222 COVID-19 vaccine. The sample here was peripheral blood, taken 28 days after the second AZD1222 dose. The CDR3 region is CASSWANEKLFF. The CDR3 nucleotides read TGTGCCAGTTCTTGGGCTAATGAAAAACTGTTTTTT.